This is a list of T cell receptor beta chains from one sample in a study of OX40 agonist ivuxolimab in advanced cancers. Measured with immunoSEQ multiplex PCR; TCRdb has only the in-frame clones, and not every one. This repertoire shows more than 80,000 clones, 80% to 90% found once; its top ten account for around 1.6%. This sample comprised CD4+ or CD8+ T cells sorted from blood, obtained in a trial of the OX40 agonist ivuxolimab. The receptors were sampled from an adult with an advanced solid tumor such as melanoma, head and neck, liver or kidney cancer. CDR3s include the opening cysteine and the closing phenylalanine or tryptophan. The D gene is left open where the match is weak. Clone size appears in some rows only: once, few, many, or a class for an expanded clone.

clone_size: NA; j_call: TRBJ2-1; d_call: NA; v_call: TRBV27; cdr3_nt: TGTGCCAGCAGGACTCAAGGGGTCGCCTACAATGAGCAGTTCTTC; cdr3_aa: CASRTQGVAYNEQFF
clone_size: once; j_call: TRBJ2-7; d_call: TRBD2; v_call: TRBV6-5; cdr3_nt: TGTGCCAGCAGTTACGAAGCGGGGCCCTACGAGCAGTACTTC; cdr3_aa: CASSYEAGPYEQYF
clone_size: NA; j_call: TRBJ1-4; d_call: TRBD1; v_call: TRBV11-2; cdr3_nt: TGTGCCAGCAGCTGGACAGGGGCTAATGAAAAACTGTTTTTT; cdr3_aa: CASSWTGANEKLFF
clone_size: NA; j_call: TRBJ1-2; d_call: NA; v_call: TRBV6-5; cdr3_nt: TGTGCCAGCAGTTACAAGAGCGAATCCTATGGCTACACCTTC; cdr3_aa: CASSYKSESYGYTF
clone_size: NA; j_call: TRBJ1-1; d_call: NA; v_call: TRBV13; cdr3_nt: TGTGCCACGAGGATGGGGGGCCCTGAAGCTTTCTTT; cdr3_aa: CATRMGGPEAFF
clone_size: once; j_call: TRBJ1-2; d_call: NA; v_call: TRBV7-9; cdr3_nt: TGTGCCAGCAGCTTAGGGTCTGGGGGTGGAGGCTACACCTTC; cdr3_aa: CASSLGSGGGGYTF
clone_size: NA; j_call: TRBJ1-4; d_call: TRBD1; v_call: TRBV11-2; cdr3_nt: TGTGCCAGCAGCTCCACAGGGGGTGCAACTAATGAAAAACTGTTTTTT; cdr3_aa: CASSSTGGATNEKLFF
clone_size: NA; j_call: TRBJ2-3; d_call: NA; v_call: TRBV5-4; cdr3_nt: TGTGCCAGCAGCTTATTAGCGGATTTCACAGATACGCAGTATTTT; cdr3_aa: CASSLLADFTDTQYF
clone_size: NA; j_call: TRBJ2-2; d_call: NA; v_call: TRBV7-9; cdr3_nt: TGTGCCAGCAGCTTAGAGCTCTCCGGGGAGCTGTTTTTT; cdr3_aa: CASSLELSGELFF
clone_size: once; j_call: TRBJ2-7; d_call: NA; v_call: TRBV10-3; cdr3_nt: TGTGCCATCAGTAAAGTCCACTACGAGCAGTACTTC; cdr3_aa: CAISKVHYEQYF
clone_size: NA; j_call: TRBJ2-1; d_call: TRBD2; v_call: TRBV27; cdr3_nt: TGTGCCAGCAGTCCAGGACTAGCGGGGGGGTACAATGAGCAGTTCTTC; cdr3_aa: CASSPGLAGGYNEQFF
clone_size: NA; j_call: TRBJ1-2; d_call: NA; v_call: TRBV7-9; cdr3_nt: TGTGCCAGCAGCCAAACCTCAGGGAACTATGGCTACACCTTC; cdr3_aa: CASSQTSGNYGYTF
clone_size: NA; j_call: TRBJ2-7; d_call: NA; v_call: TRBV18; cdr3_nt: TGTGCCAGCTCCCCTCCGGACGGGCCCGAGCAGTACTTC; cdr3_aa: CASSPPDGPEQYF
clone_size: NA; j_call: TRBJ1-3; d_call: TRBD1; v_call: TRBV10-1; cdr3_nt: TGCGCCAGCAGCACCGGGACAGGGGCCAACACCATATATTTT; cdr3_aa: CASSTGTGANTIYF
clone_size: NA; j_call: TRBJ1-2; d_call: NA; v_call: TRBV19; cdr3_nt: TGTGCCAGTAGTATACCAGGCGGGGGGCGGAATGGCTACACCTTC; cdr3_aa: CASSIPGGGRNGYTF
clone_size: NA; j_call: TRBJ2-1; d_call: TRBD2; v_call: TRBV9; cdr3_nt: TGTGCCAGCAGCTCCGGGACTAACCCCTACAATGAGCAGTTCTTC; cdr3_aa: CASSSGTNPYNEQFF
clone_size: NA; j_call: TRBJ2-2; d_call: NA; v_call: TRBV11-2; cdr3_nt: TGTGCCAGCAGCTCCCGGGTGGGCACCGGGGAGCTGTTTTTT; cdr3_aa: CASSSRVGTGELFF
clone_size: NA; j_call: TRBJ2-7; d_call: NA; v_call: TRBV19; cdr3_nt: TGTGCCAGTGGGATCGGCGGGACCTACGAGCAGTACTTC; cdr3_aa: CASGIGGTYEQYF
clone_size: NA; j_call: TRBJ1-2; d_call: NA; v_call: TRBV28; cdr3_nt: TGTGCCAGCAGCCCTTGGGGGGGTCTGAACTATGGCTACACCTTC; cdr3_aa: CASSPWGGLNYGYTF